A selection of T cell receptor beta chains follows, all from one sample in a study of blood T cell repertoires in COVID-19. Sequencing used immunoSEQ multiplex PCR; TCRdb keeps in-frame clones, though not all of them. The repertoire holds some 390,000 clones, with 87% as singletons. Material: peripheral blood. These receptors all stem from a woman aged 60-75 years with COVID-19, enrolled during active disease. Both conserved end residues are part of each CDR3. A D gene is named only where the DNA matches it firmly. Some rows mark clone size as missing; the rest say once, few, many or name a class of expanded clone.

j_call d_call clone_size v_call cdr3_aa cdr3_nt
TRBJ2-2 NA NA TRBV9 CASSVEGAGELFF TGTGCCAGCAGCGTGGAAGGGGCCGGGGAGCTGTTTTTT
TRBJ1-2 TRBD1 NA TRBV12-3/TRBV12-4 CASSAGTGIYF TGTGCCAGCAGTGCTGGGACAGGGATTTACTTC
TRBJ2-1 NA NA TRBV2 CASSPSYEQFF TGTGCCAGCAGTCCAAGCTACGAGCAGTTCTTC
TRBJ2-1 TRBD1 NA TRBV4-2 CASSQFDRAPYNEQFF TGTGCCAGCAGCCAATTCGACAGGGCCCCCTACAATGAGCAGTTCTTC
TRBJ1-3 NA NA TRBV6-5 CASRPGVTSGNTIYF TGTGCCAGCCGCCCAGGGGTAACCTCTGGAAACACCATATATTTT
TRBJ1-4 NA NA TRBV11-2 CASSYVRGTNEKLFF TGTGCCAGCAGCTACGTGAGGGGGACTAATGAAAAACTGTTTTTT
TRBJ2-7 NA few TRBV3-1/TRBV3-2 CASSQEGGSYEQYF TGTGCCAGCAGCCAAGAGGGGGGCTCCTACGAGCAGTACTTC
TRBJ1-4 TRBD1 NA TRBV2 CASSEGTGNEKLFF TGTGCCAGCAGTGAAGGGACAGGGAATGAAAAACTGTTTTTT
TRBJ1-2 TRBD1 NA TRBV7-8 CASSLATGGAYYGYTF TGTGCCAGCAGCTTAGCGACAGGGGGCGCATACTATGGCTACACCTTC
TRBJ1-2 NA NA TRBV28 CASSPYAGYTF TGTGCCAGCAGTCCCTACGCGGGCTACACCTTC
TRBJ1-3 TRBD1 NA TRBV6-5 CASRPPGQGNTIYF TGTGCCAGCAGGCCTCCGGGACAGGGAAACACCATATATTTT
TRBJ2-7 TRBD2 once TRBV11-2 CASRGLLAGPRQYF TGTGCCAGCAGAGGGTTACTAGCGGGGCCTCGGCAGTACTTC
TRBJ2-2 TRBD1 once TRBV5-1 CASSLVYRGRRNTGELFF TGCGCCAGCAGCTTGGTTTACAGGGGGCGCCGGAACACCGGGGAGCTGTTTTTT
TRBJ1-2 NA NA TRBV21-1 CASSKSCRLGTYGYTF TGTGCCAGCAGCAAAAGCTGCAGGCTGGGTACCTATGGCTACACCTTC
TRBJ1-2 NA NA TRBV7-3 CASSLSSRGDGYTF TGTGCCAGCAGCTTAAGTAGCAGGGGCGACGGCTACACCTTC
TRBJ2-1 TRBD1 NA TRBV3-1/TRBV3-2 CASSRNRGGNYNEQFF TGTGCCAGCAGCCGGAACAGGGGTGGGAACTACAATGAGCAGTTCTTC
TRBJ2-2 TRBD2 NA TRBV25-1 CASSDPGGRRTGELFF TGTGCCAGCAGTGACCCGGGGGGGCGTCGCACCGGGGAGCTGTTTTTT
TRBJ1-5 NA NA TRBV29-1 CSVGSGNQPQHF TGCAGCGTTGGGTCGGGGAATCAGCCCCAGCATTTT
TRBJ2-3 TRBD1 NA TRBV6-6 CASRSDAGGLDTQYF TGTGCCAGCAGGTCCGACGCAGGGGGCCTAGATACGCAGTATTTT
TRBJ2-5 NA NA TRBV5-8 CASSYGEAGETQYF TGTGCCAGCAGCTATGGAGAGGCGGGGGAGACCCAGTACTTC
TRBJ2-5 TRBD2 NA TRBV7-3 CASSLNSLAGFQETQYF TGTGCCAGCAGCTTAAATTCCCTAGCGGGGTTTCAAGAGACCCAGTACTTC
TRBJ1-1 TRBD1 once TRBV7-9 CASIAGQGETEAFF TGTGCCAGCATCGCGGGACAGGGAGAGACTGAAGCTTTCTTT
TRBJ1-3 NA once TRBV2 CASSSFTGRIYF TGTGCCAGCAGTTCCTTTACAGGGCGGATATATTTT
TRBJ1-2 NA few TRBV29-1 CSVRGLAYGYTF TGCAGCGTTCGCGGACTAGCCTATGGCTACACCTTC
TRBJ1-1 NA NA TRBV5-4 CASSLSRDTEAFF TGTGCCAGCAGCCTATCGAGGGACACTGAAGCTTTCTTT
TRBJ2-1 NA once TRBV7-3 CASSLRSGTGRNEQFF TGTGCCAGCAGCCTACGCTCCGGGACTGGAAGAAATGAGCAATTCTTC
TRBJ2-7 NA NA TRBV6-5 CASSYSKAGTYEQYF TGTGCCAGCAGTTACTCGAAGGCAGGCACCTACGAGCAGTACTTC
TRBJ2-5 TRBD2 NA TRBV11-2 CASSLRGGETQYF TGTGCCAGCAGCCTACGGGGGGGGGAGACCCAGTACTTC
TRBJ2-1 NA NA TRBV5-4 CASSPGDGYFSSYNEQFF TGTGCCAGCAGCCCGGGGGACGGATACTTTAGCTCCTACAATGAGCAGTTCTTC
TRBJ2-7 TRBD1 NA TRBV20-1 CSAYYRGEQYF TGCAGTGCGTATTACAGGGGCGAGCAGTACTTC
TRBJ1-2 TRBD1 NA TRBV28 CATRTGVGYTF TGTGCCACTCGGACAGGGGTAGGCTACACCTTC
TRBJ1-5 NA NA TRBV24-1 CATGWGIEPQNQPQHF TGTGCCACCGGGTGGGGCATCGAGCCCCAAAATCAGCCCCAGCATTTT
TRBJ2-1 TRBD2 NA TRBV10-3 CAISGGTSGGVVAQFF TGTGCCATCAGTGGTGGGACTAGCGGGGGGGTTGTCGCGCAGTTCTTC